This T cell receptor (beta chain) was found in a study of OX40 agonist ivuxolimab in advanced cancers. Broader study findings: Dose levels from 0.1 to 3.0 mg/kg saw CD4+ and CD8+ blood T cells expand clonally by week 6. Mean expanded clone counts were higher in CD8+ than CD4+ T cells.

Data came from immunoSEQ multiplex PCR; TCRdb stores just in-frame clones and leaves some out. The sample carries fewer than 25,000 clones, 84% recorded once. Worth noting for this clone: Antigen unknown.

Any history of autoimmune disease or systemic immunosuppression disqualified patients. Drawing of blood for sampling happened at baseline, at cycle 4 day 1, and at cycle 7 day 1. The sequence was collected from an adult with an advanced solid tumor such as melanoma, head and neck, liver or kidney cancer. Specimen: CD4+ or CD8+ T cells sorted from blood, collected in a trial of the OX40 agonist ivuxolimab.

The CDR3 DNA reads TGTGCCATCAGTGCAAAGCGGACAGGGGTACACTGGATGAACACTGAAGCTTTCTTT. Translating it yields CAISAKRTGVHWMNTEAFF. The chain has TRBV10-3 and TRBJ1-1; TRBD1 matches at 9 bases. CDR1 is ENHRY and CDR2 is SYGVKD in the germline V gene. Unmatched junction bases numbered 15, after V lost 4 bases and J lost 0 bases. This CDR3 spans 19 amino acids.